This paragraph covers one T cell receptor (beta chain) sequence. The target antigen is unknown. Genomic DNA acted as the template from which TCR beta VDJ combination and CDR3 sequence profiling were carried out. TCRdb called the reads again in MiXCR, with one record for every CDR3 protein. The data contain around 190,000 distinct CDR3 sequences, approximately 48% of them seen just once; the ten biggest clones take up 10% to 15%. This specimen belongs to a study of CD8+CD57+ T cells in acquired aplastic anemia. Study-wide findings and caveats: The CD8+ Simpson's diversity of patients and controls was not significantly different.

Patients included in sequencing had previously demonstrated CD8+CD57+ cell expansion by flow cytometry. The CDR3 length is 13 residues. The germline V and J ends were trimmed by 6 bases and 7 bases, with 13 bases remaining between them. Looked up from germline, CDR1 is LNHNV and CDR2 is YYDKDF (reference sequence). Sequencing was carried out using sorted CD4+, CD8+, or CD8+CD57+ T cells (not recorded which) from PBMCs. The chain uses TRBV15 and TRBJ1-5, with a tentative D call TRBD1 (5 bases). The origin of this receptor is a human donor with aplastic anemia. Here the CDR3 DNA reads TGTGCCACCAGTGGGGACCGCCAACAGCCCCAGCATTTT. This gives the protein CATSGDRQQPQHF.